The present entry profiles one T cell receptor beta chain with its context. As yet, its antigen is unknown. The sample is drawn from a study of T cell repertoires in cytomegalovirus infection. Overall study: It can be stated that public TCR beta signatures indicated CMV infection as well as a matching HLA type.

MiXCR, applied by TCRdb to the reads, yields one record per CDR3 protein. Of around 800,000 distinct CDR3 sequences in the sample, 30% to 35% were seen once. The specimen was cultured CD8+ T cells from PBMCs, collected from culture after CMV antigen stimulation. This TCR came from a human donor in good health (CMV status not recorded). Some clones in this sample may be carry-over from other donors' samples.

CDR3 in DNA: TGTGCCACCGGGAGTCGGCACAGGGGCAATCAGCCCCAGCATTTT. Translated: CATGSRHRGNQPQHF. The rearrangement joins TRBV24-1 to TRBJ1-5, with a possible D match to TRBD1 (6 bases). This CDR3 is built from 15 residues. Trimming took 9 bases from V and 2 from J, leaving 16 bases between them. Germline CDR1 is KGHDR and CDR2 is SFDVKD.